A selection of T cell receptor beta chains follows, all from one sample in a study of response to subunit inactivated influenza vaccine. TCRdb reprocessed the RT-PCR reads via MiXCR and lists one record per CDR3 protein. The sample holds 590,000 or so distinct CDR3 sequences, around 13% seen once. The sequenced sample was PBMCs from blood, obtained approximately 15 days before vaccination. Every receptor here comes from a man between 50 and 59 years old who received an inactivated influenza vaccine. CDR3s include the opening cysteine and the closing phenylalanine or tryptophan. Each record gives: CDR3 DNA, CDR3 protein, D gene, V gene, J gene, clone size. The D gene is left open where the match is weak. Clone sizes are given selectively: once, few, many, or a class where the clone is expanded.

CDR3 DNA: TGTGCCAGCAGCTTATACATGCAGCCAAACACTGAAGCTTTCTTT; CDR3 protein: CASSLYMQPNTEAFF; D gene: NA; V gene: TRBV7-2; J gene: TRBJ1-1; clone size: NA
CDR3 DNA: TGCAGCTCACAAAACCTAGCGGGAGGAGAGACCCAGTACTTC; CDR3 protein: CSSQNLAGGETQYF; D gene: TRBD2; V gene: TRBV29-1; J gene: TRBJ2-5; clone size: many
CDR3 DNA: TGCGCCAGCAGCCAGCGTTGGGCGGGGGGTACGTACAATGAGCAGTTCTTC; CDR3 protein: CASSQRWAGGTYNEQFF; D gene: TRBD2; V gene: TRBV4-3; J gene: TRBJ2-1; clone size: NA
CDR3 DNA: TGTGCCATCAGTAATCTGGAGGTTGGGAGCAATCAGCCCCAGCATTTT; CDR3 protein: CAISNLEVGSNQPQHF; D gene: NA; V gene: TRBV10-3; J gene: TRBJ1-5; clone size: NA
CDR3 DNA: TGTGCCAGCACTCGACGCGAGACAGTCCATACCCAGTACTTC; CDR3 protein: CASTRRETVHTQYF; D gene: NA; V gene: TRBV28; J gene: TRBJ2-5; clone size: NA
CDR3 DNA: TGCAGTGCTAGAGATTCAAGCGGGAGGTACGAGCAGTACTTC; CDR3 protein: CSARDSSGRYEQYF; D gene: TRBD2; V gene: TRBV20-1; J gene: TRBJ2-7; clone size: few
CDR3 DNA: TGTGCCAGCAGCATAATGGCGGCAGATACGCAGTATTTT; CDR3 protein: CASSIMAADTQYF; D gene: NA; V gene: TRBV7-3; J gene: TRBJ2-3; clone size: few
CDR3 DNA: TGTGCCATCCGCAGGGGCGTCGACACAGATACGCAGTATTTT; CDR3 protein: CAIRRGVDTDTQYF; D gene: NA; V gene: TRBV10-3; J gene: TRBJ2-3; clone size: NA
CDR3 DNA: TGCAGTGCTAGAGGCCAAACTAGCGGGGCTTACAATGAGCAGTTCTTC; CDR3 protein: CSARGQTSGAYNEQFF; D gene: TRBD2; V gene: TRBV20-1; J gene: TRBJ2-1; clone size: few
CDR3 DNA: TGTGCCAGCAGCGTAGGAGGGGGAGAGGGATACAATGAGCAGTTCTTC; CDR3 protein: CASSVGGGEGYNEQFF; D gene: NA; V gene: TRBV9; J gene: TRBJ2-1; clone size: NA
CDR3 DNA: TGTGCCAGCAGGGGACTTAGTACCGGGGAGCTGTTTTTT; CDR3 protein: CASRGLSTGELFF; D gene: NA; V gene: TRBV12-3/TRBV12-4; J gene: TRBJ2-2; clone size: NA
CDR3 DNA: TGTGCCAGCAGCGCTCCTGCTGCGCAGTATTTT; CDR3 protein: CASSAPAAQYF; D gene: NA; V gene: TRBV28; J gene: TRBJ2-3; clone size: NA
CDR3 DNA: TGTGCCAGCAGTTTAGGTGACGAAGCGGGCTTT; CDR3 protein: CASSLGDEAGF; D gene: NA; V gene: TRBV12-3/TRBV12-4; J gene: TRBJ1-1; clone size: few
CDR3 DNA: TGCAGTGCTACGGACCCGGCTTCCACAGATACGCAGTATTTT; CDR3 protein: CSATDPASTDTQYF; D gene: NA; V gene: TRBV20-1; J gene: TRBJ2-3; clone size: NA
CDR3 DNA: TGCGCCAGCACCCCAGGGGTAAACACAGATACGCAGTATTTT; CDR3 protein: CASTPGVNTDTQYF; D gene: NA; V gene: TRBV10-2; J gene: TRBJ2-3; clone size: few
CDR3 DNA: TGCAGTGCTAGAGGTGGGACCGGCACTGAAGCTTTCTTT; CDR3 protein: CSARGGTGTEAFF; D gene: NA; V gene: TRBV20-1; J gene: TRBJ1-1; clone size: NA
CDR3 DNA: TGCGCCAGCAGCTACGACAGGACCAGCTACAATGAGCAGTTCTTC; CDR3 protein: CASSYDRTSYNEQFF; D gene: NA; V gene: TRBV4-3; J gene: TRBJ2-1; clone size: few
CDR3 DNA: TGCGCCAGCAGCCCCCAGGGGAGTCGAGAGACCCAGTACTTC; CDR3 protein: CASSPQGSRETQYF; D gene: NA; V gene: TRBV5-1; J gene: TRBJ2-5; clone size: few
CDR3 DNA: TGTGCCAGCAGTGAAAGGACAGGTTGGAACACCGGGGAGCTGTTTTTT; CDR3 protein: CASSERTGWNTGELFF; D gene: TRBD1; V gene: TRBV6-1; J gene: TRBJ2-2; clone size: NA
CDR3 DNA: TGCGCCAGCAGGCGGAGGGGAGGGATAAGCTCCTACGAGCAGTACTTC; CDR3 protein: CASRRRGGISSYEQYF; D gene: TRBD2; V gene: TRBV10-2; J gene: TRBJ2-7; clone size: many
CDR3 DNA: TGTGCCAGCAACTCCGGGGGGCAGGCTGAAGCTTTCTTT; CDR3 protein: CASNSGGQAEAFF; D gene: NA; V gene: TRBV6-6; J gene: TRBJ1-1; clone size: NA
CDR3 DNA: TGTGCCAGCAGCCGTCTCGGGGGGGCCTACGAGCAGTACTTC; CDR3 protein: CASSRLGGAYEQYF; D gene: TRBD2; V gene: TRBV7-2; J gene: TRBJ2-7; clone size: NA
CDR3 DNA: TGCAGCGTTGCGATGAGCGGGGGGGCCAACAATGAGCAGTTCTTC; CDR3 protein: CSVAMSGGANNEQFF; D gene: TRBD2; V gene: TRBV29-1; J gene: TRBJ2-1; clone size: many
CDR3 DNA: TGTGCCAGCAGCCAGCGGGGGGTAGCCTACGAGCAGTACTTC; CDR3 protein: CASSQRGVAYEQYF; D gene: TRBD2; V gene: TRBV3-1; J gene: TRBJ2-7; clone size: few
CDR3 DNA: TGTGCCAGCAGCTCCAGTCAGGCTTTGAACACTGAAGCTTTCTTT; CDR3 protein: CASSSSQALNTEAFF; D gene: NA; V gene: TRBV7-9; J gene: TRBJ1-1; clone size: NA
CDR3 DNA: TGTGCCATCAGTGGGCAGGGGGCGACCCGAGCAGATACGCAGTATTTT; CDR3 protein: CAISGQGATRADTQYF; D gene: TRBD1; V gene: TRBV10-3; J gene: TRBJ2-3; clone size: NA
CDR3 DNA: TGCGCCAGCAGCTTCCAAGAGGTCAGCTCCTACAATGAGCAGTTCTTC; CDR3 protein: CASSFQEVSSYNEQFF; D gene: NA; V gene: TRBV5-1; J gene: TRBJ2-1; clone size: many
CDR3 DNA: TGTGCCAGCAGCCAAGATAGGCTAGCGGGAGGCCTAGTACTATACGAGCATTACTTC; CDR3 protein: CASSQDRLAGGLVLYEHYF; D gene: TRBD2; V gene: TRBV4-2; J gene: TRBJ2-7; clone size: NA
CDR3 DNA: TGCAGTGCTAGGAGGCGGCAGGACAACTCCTACGAGCAGTACTTC; CDR3 protein: CSARRRQDNSYEQYF; D gene: NA; V gene: TRBV20-1; J gene: TRBJ2-7; clone size: NA
CDR3 DNA: TGCAGCGTTGAGGTCGGGGCTAGCGGGGGGGGCCAGCAGTTCTTC; CDR3 protein: CSVEVGASGGGQQFF; D gene: TRBD2; V gene: TRBV29-1; J gene: TRBJ2-1; clone size: NA
CDR3 DNA: TGTGCCACTGCCAGTGAAGCTTTCTTT; CDR3 protein: CATASEAFF; D gene: NA; V gene: TRBV30; J gene: TRBJ1-1; clone size: NA
CDR3 DNA: TGTGCCGCTAACAGGGGGTTCTCCTACAATGAGCAGTTCTTC; CDR3 protein: CAANRGFSYNEQFF; D gene: TRBD1; V gene: TRBV10-3; J gene: TRBJ2-1; clone size: NA
CDR3 DNA: TGCAGTGCTCTCCGCTTATCGGGCGGGAGGCGGGATGAGCAGTTCTTC; CDR3 protein: CSALRLSGGRRDEQFF; D gene: TRBD2; V gene: TRBV20-1; J gene: TRBJ2-1; clone size: few
CDR3 DNA: TGCAGCGTTGAAGAGGGGGGACAGATGTATGGCTACACCTTC; CDR3 protein: CSVEEGGQMYGYTF; D gene: TRBD1; V gene: TRBV29-1; J gene: TRBJ1-2; clone size: NA
CDR3 DNA: TGTGCCAGCAGTCACAACAGGATAACCCGTGAGACCCAGTACTTC; CDR3 protein: CASSHNRITRETQYF; D gene: NA; V gene: TRBV14; J gene: TRBJ2-5; clone size: once
CDR3 DNA: TGTGCCAGCAGCTTGGCCGGACAGGGGGGTAGCCAAGAGACCCAGTACTTC; CDR3 protein: CASSLAGQGGSQETQYF; D gene: TRBD1; V gene: TRBV5-5; J gene: TRBJ2-5; clone size: NA
CDR3 DNA: TGTGCCAGCGCTGGGTGGGCTAGCCCCGGCACCGGGGAGCTGTTTTTT; CDR3 protein: CASAGWASPGTGELFF; D gene: NA; V gene: TRBV27; J gene: TRBJ2-2; clone size: NA
CDR3 DNA: TGTGCCAGCAGCCAAGGTGGGACAGTAAAATCCTACGAGCAGTACTTC; CDR3 protein: CASSQGGTVKSYEQYF; D gene: TRBD1; V gene: TRBV3-1; J gene: TRBJ2-7; clone size: NA
CDR3 DNA: TGCAGCGTTACGAGCGGGAGGGACTCCTACGAGCAGTACTTC; CDR3 protein: CSVTSGRDSYEQYF; D gene: TRBD2; V gene: TRBV29-1; J gene: TRBJ2-7; clone size: once
CDR3 DNA: TGTGCCAGCAGTTACCCGGGACTAGCGGGAGCGTTCTTC; CDR3 protein: CASSYPGLAGAFF; D gene: TRBD2; V gene: TRBV6-2/TRBV6-3; J gene: TRBJ2-1; clone size: many
CDR3 DNA: TGTGCCAGCAGTTTACGCTCCCGGGGCACAGATACGCAGTATTTT; CDR3 protein: CASSLRSRGTDTQYF; D gene: NA; V gene: TRBV28; J gene: TRBJ2-3; clone size: NA
CDR3 DNA: TGTGCCAGCAGCGATACAGGACTCTACGAGCAGTACTTC; CDR3 protein: CASSDTGLYEQYF; D gene: NA; V gene: TRBV11-1; J gene: TRBJ2-7; clone size: many
CDR3 DNA: TGTGCCAGCAGCCAAGATCCCGGCATCGGGGGGGAGACCCAGTACTTC; CDR3 protein: CASSQDPGIGGETQYF; D gene: TRBD2; V gene: TRBV4-2; J gene: TRBJ2-5; clone size: NA
CDR3 DNA: TGTGCCAGCAGTCAACGGGGTAATGAGCAGTTCTTC; CDR3 protein: CASSQRGNEQFF; D gene: NA; V gene: TRBV11-3; J gene: TRBJ2-1; clone size: NA
CDR3 DNA: TGTGCCACCCGAAGGGGCAATGAGCAGTTCTTC; CDR3 protein: CATRRGNEQFF; D gene: NA; V gene: TRBV28; J gene: TRBJ2-1; clone size: NA
CDR3 DNA: TGTGCCAGCAGTTTTGTCCCCCAAGAGACCCAGTACTTC; CDR3 protein: CASSFVPQETQYF; D gene: NA; V gene: TRBV12-3/TRBV12-4; J gene: TRBJ2-5; clone size: few
CDR3 DNA: TGTGCCAGCAGTCCCCCGGGAAGAACAGGGCGTCCCTACGAGCAGTACTTC; CDR3 protein: CASSPPGRTGRPYEQYF; D gene: NA; V gene: TRBV28; J gene: TRBJ2-7; clone size: few
CDR3 DNA: TGTGCCAGCAGCGGGACAGGGGACTACTCTGGGGCCAACGTCCTGACTTTC; CDR3 protein: CASSGTGDYSGANVLTF; D gene: TRBD1; V gene: TRBV9; J gene: TRBJ2-6; clone size: NA
CDR3 DNA: TGTGCCAGCAGTTTAGTAACAGGCAATCAGCCCCAGCATTTT; CDR3 protein: CASSLVTGNQPQHF; D gene: NA; V gene: TRBV28; J gene: TRBJ1-5; clone size: few
CDR3 DNA: TGCAGTGCTAAAGGGGACAGCTCCTACGAGCAGTACTTC; CDR3 protein: CSAKGDSSYEQYF; D gene: TRBD1; V gene: TRBV20-1; J gene: TRBJ2-7; clone size: few
CDR3 DNA: TGTGCCAGCTCACCAGTCAGCGCGAACACCGGGGAGCTGTTTTTT; CDR3 protein: CASSPVSANTGELFF; D gene: NA; V gene: TRBV18; J gene: TRBJ2-2; clone size: NA
CDR3 DNA: TGTGCCAGCAGTGAGGGGACTAGCGGATACCAAGAGACCCAGTACTTC; CDR3 protein: CASSEGTSGYQETQYF; D gene: TRBD2; V gene: TRBV25-1; J gene: TRBJ2-5; clone size: few
CDR3 DNA: TGCAGTGCTAGAATTGGCGGGAGTGTTTACGAGCAGTACTTC; CDR3 protein: CSARIGGSVYEQYF; D gene: TRBD2; V gene: TRBV20-1; J gene: TRBJ2-7; clone size: NA
CDR3 DNA: TGCAGTGCTAGACTCAATGGACAACAAGAGACCCAGTACTTC; CDR3 protein: CSARLNGQQETQYF; D gene: NA; V gene: TRBV20-1; J gene: TRBJ2-5; clone size: few
CDR3 DNA: TGTGCCAGCAGCCCATCAGGGGTTAGAGAGACCCAGTACTTC; CDR3 protein: CASSPSGVRETQYF; D gene: NA; V gene: TRBV7-6; J gene: TRBJ2-5; clone size: NA
CDR3 DNA: TGTGCCAGCGGTTGGACCTTACTTTCAGGCTTATGGGGCTACACCTTC; CDR3 protein: CASGWTLLSGLWGYTF; D gene: NA; V gene: TRBV2; J gene: TRBJ1-2; clone size: few
CDR3 DNA: TGTGCCAGCAGCCAAGGCTGGGACTCACACACCGGGGAGCTGTTTTTT; CDR3 protein: CASSQGWDSHTGELFF; D gene: NA; V gene: TRBV4-2; J gene: TRBJ2-2; clone size: NA